The entry that follows covers one T cell receptor (beta chain) sequence. Its antigen is not identified. Mismatch with germline at one junction end may stem from a read error. This entry belongs to a study of cytomegalovirus exposure and HLA in healthy donors. CDR1 and CDR2 (germline): SQVTM, ANQGSEA. The length of the CDR3 is 13 residues. Findings of the study overall: With later analysis, a missense DCLRE1C variant became linked to TCR beta V- and J-gene trimming. DRB1 showed the most TCR associations and HLA-C the fewest in a later analysis, as rates varied by HLA locus. Among the sequence variants, a highly shared cluster was likely an artifact of sequencing. Immune exposure information available was restricted to CMV serostatus.

The study ran its PCR with 60 Vbeta and 13 Jbeta primers. Here immunoSEQ multiplex PCR was the method, and the copy in TCRdb shows in-frame clones only, minus some. This sample yields over 25,000 clones, of which 55% to 75% are seen a single time; more than 3.5% belongs to the top ten. The chain combines TRBV29-1 with TRBJ2-1; maybe TRBD2 (6 bases). Material: PBMCs. The origin of this receptor is a woman between 45 and 65 years old in good health and CMV-seronegative. This CDR3 reads CSVEGGAGNGQFF. In DNA, the CDR3 is TGCAGCGTTGAGGGCGGGGCTGGGAATGGGCAGTTCTTC.